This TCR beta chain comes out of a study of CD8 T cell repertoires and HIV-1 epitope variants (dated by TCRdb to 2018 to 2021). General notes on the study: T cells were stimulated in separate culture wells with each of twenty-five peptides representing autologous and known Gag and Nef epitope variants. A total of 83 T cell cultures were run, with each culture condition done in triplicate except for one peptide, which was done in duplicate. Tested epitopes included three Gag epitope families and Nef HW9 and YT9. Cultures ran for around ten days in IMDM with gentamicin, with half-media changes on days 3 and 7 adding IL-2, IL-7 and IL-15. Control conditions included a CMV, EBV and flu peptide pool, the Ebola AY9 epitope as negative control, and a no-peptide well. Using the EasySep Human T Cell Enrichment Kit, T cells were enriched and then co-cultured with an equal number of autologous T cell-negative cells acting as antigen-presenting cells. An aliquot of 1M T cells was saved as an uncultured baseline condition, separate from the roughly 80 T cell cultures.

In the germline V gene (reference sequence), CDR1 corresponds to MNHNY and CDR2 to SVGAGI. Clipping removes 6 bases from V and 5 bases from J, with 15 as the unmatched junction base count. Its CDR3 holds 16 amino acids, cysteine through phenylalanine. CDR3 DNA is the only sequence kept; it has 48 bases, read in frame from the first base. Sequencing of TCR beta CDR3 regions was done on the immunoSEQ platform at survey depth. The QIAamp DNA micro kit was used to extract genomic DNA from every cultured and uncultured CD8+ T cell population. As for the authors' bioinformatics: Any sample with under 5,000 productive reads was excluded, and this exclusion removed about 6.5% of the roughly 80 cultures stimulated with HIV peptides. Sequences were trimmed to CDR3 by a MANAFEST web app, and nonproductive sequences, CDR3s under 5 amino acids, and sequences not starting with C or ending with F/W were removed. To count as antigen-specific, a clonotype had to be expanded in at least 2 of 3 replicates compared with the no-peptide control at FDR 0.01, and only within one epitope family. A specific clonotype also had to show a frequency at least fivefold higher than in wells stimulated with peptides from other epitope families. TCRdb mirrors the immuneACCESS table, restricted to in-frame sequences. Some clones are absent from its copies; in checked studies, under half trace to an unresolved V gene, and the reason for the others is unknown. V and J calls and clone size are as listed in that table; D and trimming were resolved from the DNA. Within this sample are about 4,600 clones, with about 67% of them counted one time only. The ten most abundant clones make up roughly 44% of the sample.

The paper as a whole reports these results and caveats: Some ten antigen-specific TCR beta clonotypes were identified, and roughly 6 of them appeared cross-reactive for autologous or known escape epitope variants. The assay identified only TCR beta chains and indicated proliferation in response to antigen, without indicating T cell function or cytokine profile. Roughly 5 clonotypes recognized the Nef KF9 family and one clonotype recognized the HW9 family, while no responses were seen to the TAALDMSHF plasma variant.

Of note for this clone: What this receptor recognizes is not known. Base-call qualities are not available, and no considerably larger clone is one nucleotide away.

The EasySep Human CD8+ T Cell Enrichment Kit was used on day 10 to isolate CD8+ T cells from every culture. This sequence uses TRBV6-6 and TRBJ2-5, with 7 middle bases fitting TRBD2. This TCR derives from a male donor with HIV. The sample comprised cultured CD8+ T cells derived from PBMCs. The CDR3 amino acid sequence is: CASSRALGEGRETQYF. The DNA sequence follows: TGTGCCAGCAGCCGAGCTTTGGGGGAGGGCCGTGAGACCCAGTACTTC.